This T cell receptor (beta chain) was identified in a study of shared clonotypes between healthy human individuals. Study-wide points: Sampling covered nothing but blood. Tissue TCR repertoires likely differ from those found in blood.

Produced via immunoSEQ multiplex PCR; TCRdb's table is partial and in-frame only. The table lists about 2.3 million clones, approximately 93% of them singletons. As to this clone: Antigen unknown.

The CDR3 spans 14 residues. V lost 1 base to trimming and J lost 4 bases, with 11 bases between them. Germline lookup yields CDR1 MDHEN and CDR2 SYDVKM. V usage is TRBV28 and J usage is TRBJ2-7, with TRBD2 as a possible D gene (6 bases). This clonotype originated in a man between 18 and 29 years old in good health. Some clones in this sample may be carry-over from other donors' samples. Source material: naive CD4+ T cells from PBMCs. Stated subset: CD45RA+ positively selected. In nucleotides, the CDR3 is TGTGCCAGCAGTTTATTCGGGAGTACGTACGAGCAGTACTTC. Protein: CASSLFGSTYEQYF.